This is a list of T cell receptor beta chains from one sample in a study of T-cell memory formation after mild COVID-19. Each CDR3 protein is one row after TCRdb ran MiXCR on the 5' RACE reads. The repertoire consists of tens of thousands of distinct CDR3 sequences, with 11% to 15% occurring once and the leading ten covering roughly 30%. Sample: PBMCs or a T cell subset sorted from them (not recorded which). Every receptor here comes from an adult woman who had mild COVID-19 (a few samples of this study predate the infection). Cell type and time point are not known. The CDR3 runs from the conserved cysteine through the conserved F or W. A D gene is named only where the DNA matches it firmly. For some rows the clone size is stated as once, few or many, or as a class when expanded; others skip it.

d_call	clone_size	j_call	v_call	cdr3_nt	cdr3_aa
-	few	TRBJ2-7	TRBV7-8	TGTGCCAGCAGCTTACCATCCTTCCCCTACGAGCAGTACTTC	CASSLPSFPYEQYF
-	-	TRBJ1-1	TRBV4-1	TGCGCCAGCAGCCAAGATGAGGGCCTCGGAGGGATGAACACTGAAGCTTTCTTT	CASSQDEGLGGMNTEAFF
-	few	TRBJ2-5	TRBV10-3	TGTGCCATCAGTGAGGGACAAGAGACCCAGTACTTC	CAISEGQETQYF
-	few	TRBJ2-1	TRBV9	TGTGCCAGCAGCGTCGCAGGCGGCCACAATGAGCAGTTCTTC	CASSVAGGHNEQFF
TRBD2	few	TRBJ2-3	TRBV20-1	TGCAGTGCTAGGTCACTAGCGGGGGCCACAGATACGCAGTATTTT	CSARSLAGATDTQYF
TRBD1	many	TRBJ2-7	TRBV27	TGTGCCAGCAGCCGGGACAGCTCCTACGAGCAGTACTTC	CASSRDSSYEQYF
TRBD2	few	TRBJ2-3	TRBV7-8	TGTGCCAGCAGCTTGGGGGGGTACTCAGATACGCAGTATTTT	CASSLGGYSDTQYF
-	-	TRBJ2-1	TRBV11-2	TGTGCCAGCTCCAGAGATTTAAGCTCCTACAATGAGCAGTTCTTC	CASSRDLSSYNEQFF
TRBD1	-	TRBJ1-2	TRBV7-8	TGTGCCAGCAGCTTAGGGGACAGGGGTGGCTATGGCTACACCTTC	CASSLGDRGGYGYTF
TRBD1	-	TRBJ1-1	TRBV12-3/TRBV12-4	TGTGCCAGCAGTAGACAGGGTCACATGGACACTGAAGCTTTCTTT	CASSRQGHMDTEAFF
-	-	TRBJ1-5	TRBV12-3/TRBV12-4	TGTGCCAGCAGTTTATCAACACTTTTTGAGGGGGATCAGCCCCAGCATTTT	CASSLSTLFEGDQPQHF
-	-	TRBJ2-5	TRBV5-1	TGCGCCAGCAGCCTGGGCACGGAAGAGACCCAGTACTTC	CASSLGTEETQYF
-	-	TRBJ1-2	TRBV27	TGTGCCAGCAGTTTATCCGCAGGGGACTATGGCTACACCTTC	CASSLSAGDYGYTF
TRBD1	few	TRBJ2-7	TRBV20-1	TGCAGTGCCACCAGGACAGGGGAACACGAGCAGTACTTC	CSATRTGEHEQYF
-	few	TRBJ1-2	TRBV9	TGTGCCAGCAGCGCACTAGTAATGAGGGGCTACACCTTC	CASSALVMRGYTF
TRBD2	few	TRBJ2-1	TRBV4-3	TGCGCCAGCAGCCCGAGTTGGGCGGGAGTAGATTCCTACAATGAGCAGTTCTTC	CASSPSWAGVDSYNEQFF
-	-	TRBJ2-1	TRBV2	TGTGCCAGTTCGGGGGCCGACTACAATGAGCAGTTCTTC	CASSGADYNEQFF
TRBD1	-	TRBJ2-7	TRBV5-1	TGCGCCAGCAGCTTGGAGGCAGGGGGTTACCCTCACTACGAGCAGTACTTC	CASSLEAGGYPHYEQYF
TRBD2	-	TRBJ2-7	TRBV7-2	TGTGCCAGCAGCTCTCCCCCCGGGCTAGCGGGAGGTCGTAGCTCCTACGAGCAGTACTTC	CASSSPPGLAGGRSSYEQYF
-	-	TRBJ2-7	TRBV20-1	TGCAGTGCTAACCCTAATCCCGGACGCGAGCAGTACTTC	CSANPNPGREQYF
-	few	TRBJ2-2	TRBV4-1	TGCGCCAGCAGCCACCTGTCGACAGGCGGCGCGAACACCGGGGAGCTGTTTTTT	CASSHLSTGGANTGELFF
-	-	TRBJ2-1	TRBV7-9	TGTGCCAGCAGCTTAGCATCATATGAGCAGTTCTTC	CASSLASYEQFF
TRBD1	-	TRBJ2-6	TRBV5-1	TGCGCCAGCAGGGCAGGGGACAGGGGTGGCCCTGGGGCCAACGTCCTGACTTTC	CASRAGDRGGPGANVLTF
-	-	TRBJ1-5	TRBV7-9	TGTGCCAGCAGCCTCGTCCCGGGAAGGCAAGGATCAACTAATCAGCCCCAGCATTTT	CASSLVPGRQGSTNQPQHF
-	once	TRBJ2-3	TRBV9	TGTGCCAGCAGCCTTGGACAAATGGCAGATACGCAGTATTTT	CASSLGQMADTQYF
TRBD1	-	TRBJ1-2	TRBV9	TGTGCCAGCAGCGTGGGCCTTGGGACAGGGGAATATGGCTACACCTTC	CASSVGLGTGEYGYTF
-	few	TRBJ2-7	TRBV20-1	TGCAGTGCTTCGAGCTACGAGCAGTACTTC	CSASSYEQYF
TRBD2	-	TRBJ2-7	TRBV7-3	TGTGCCAGCAGCGAATTAGCGGGGATCTCCTACGAGCAGTACTTC	CASSELAGISYEQYF
-	-	TRBJ1-1	TRBV29-1	TGCAGCGTTGAAAGGAGGCTCATGAACACTGAAGCTTTCTTT	CSVERRLMNTEAFF
-	-	TRBJ1-4	TRBV12-3/TRBV12-4	TGTGCCAGCACCCTCACAACTAATGAAAAACTGTTTTTT	CASTLTTNEKLFF
TRBD1	-	TRBJ1-2	TRBV12-3/TRBV12-4	TGTGCCAGCAGCCGAGGGACAGGGAACTATGGCTACACCTTC	CASSRGTGNYGYTF
-	few	TRBJ1-2	TRBV7-9	TGTGCCAGCAGCCCTGGCAGGGGATTGGACTATGGCTACACCTTC	CASSPGRGLDYGYTF
-	-	TRBJ2-3	TRBV5-5	TGTGCCAGCAGCTTGAGTGGGACAGATACGCAGTATTTT	CASSLSGTDTQYF
-	few	TRBJ1-1	TRBV15	TGTGCCACCAGGGGGGGGGGGACTGAAGCTTTCTTT	CATRGGGTEAFF
-	-	TRBJ1-4	TRBV12-3/TRBV12-4	TGTGCCAGCAATCGGCTACCTAATGAAAAACTGTTTTTT	CASNRLPNEKLFF
-	-	TRBJ1-6	TRBV6-4	TGTGCCAGCAGTGACGCAGTGAGGGATTCACCCCTCCACTTT	CASSDAVRDSPLHF
-	-	TRBJ1-1	TRBV5-1	TGCGCCAGCAGCCATCCGGGGTTGACTGAAGCTTTCTTT	CASSHPGLTEAFF
-	few	TRBJ2-3	TRBV7-6	TGTGCCAGCAGCTTAGCGGCTAGCCGTAGCACAGATACGCAGTATTTT	CASSLAASRSTDTQYF
TRBD2	-	TRBJ2-3	TRBV7-2	TGTGCCAGCAGCTATGTAGCGGGAGCGACAACAGATACGCAGTATTTT	CASSYVAGATTDTQYF
TRBD2	few	TRBJ2-1	TRBV7-9	TGTGCCAGCATCAACTTACCGCTAGCGGGAGGGCCGACAGCCTACGAGCAGTTCTTC	CASINLPLAGGPTAYEQFF
TRBD1	-	TRBJ1-1	TRBV7-9	TGTGCCACCGAGATCCAGAACAGGGGCACTGAAGCTTTCTTT	CATEIQNRGTEAFF
-	few	TRBJ2-1	TRBV2	TGTGCCAGCAGTGAGGGCAATGAGCAGTTCTTC	CASSEGNEQFF
-	few	TRBJ2-3	TRBV9	TGTGCCAGCAGCGTACCCTCAAGTCCCGGCTCAGATACGCAGTATTTT	CASSVPSSPGSDTQYF
-	-	TRBJ2-7	TRBV27	TGTGCCAGCCGACAAGGCTACGAGCAGTACTTC	CASRQGYEQYF
-	-	TRBJ1-2	TRBV25-1	TGTGCCAGCAGTGAAGTCGGAGGGCAGGACTATGGCTACACCTTC	CASSEVGGQDYGYTF
-	few	TRBJ2-7	TRBV13	TGTGCCAGCAGCTTAGCAACATTCTCCTACGAGCAGTACTTC	CASSLATFSYEQYF
-	-	TRBJ2-3	TRBV7-9	TGTGCCAGCAGCTTAGTCGAGACGGATACGCAGTATTTT	CASSLVETDTQYF
-	-	TRBJ1-1	TRBV9	TGTGCCAGCAGCGTAGGTGAGGGAACAAGGACTGAAGCTTTCTTT	CASSVGEGTRTEAFF
-	-	TRBJ2-1	TRBV7-8	TGTGCCAGCATCAACGGTTACAATGAGCAGTTCTTC	CASINGYNEQFF
TRBD2	few	TRBJ2-2	TRBV6-6	TGTGCCAGCAGTTACTCGTTTGGGGCCGCGGGGGATTTATCCGGGGAGCTGTTTTTT	CASSYSFGAAGDLSGELFF
TRBD2	-	TRBJ2-3	TRBV4-3	TGCGCCAGCAGCCAAGAAAGGACCCTAGCGGGAGGAGATACGCAGTATTTT	CASSQERTLAGGDTQYF